What follows describes a single TCR beta chain. Antigen specificity is unknown. This sample is drawn from a study of cytomegalovirus exposure and HLA in healthy donors. Whole-study findings and limits: Across donors, most TCRs were seen rarely, yet some public ones were widespread.

Produced via immunoSEQ multiplex PCR; TCRdb's table is partial and in-frame only. The table lists under 250,000 clones, roughly 84% of them singletons, with 2% to 2.5% in the top ten. V lost 3 bases, J lost 3 bases, and 10 bases stayed unmatched. Germline CDR1 SGHNT, CDR2 YYREEE (reference sequence). CDR3 length: 16 residues. This sequence was found in a woman aged 18-29 years in good health and CMV-seropositive. This chain connects TRBV5-4 to TRBJ1-2; TRBD1 matches 8 bases. Sequencing was carried out using PBMCs. The CDR3 DNA is TGTGCCAGCAGCTCAGCCCGAGACAGGGGAGACTATGGCTACACCTTC. It codes for CASSSARDRGDYGYTF. Supplemented by reference TRBV5-4 and TRBJ1-2, the full variable domain reads ETGVTQSPTHLIKTRGQQVTLRCSSQSGHNTVSWYQQALGQGPQFIFQYYREEENGRGNFPPRFSGLQFPNYSSELNVNALELDDSALYLCASSSARDRGDYGYTFGSGTRLTVV.